This T cell receptor (beta chain) was sequenced during a study of shared T cell receptors in the human thymus. The CDR3 extends over 14 amino acids. V dropped 6 bases and J dropped 4; count of bases not matched to a gene: 4. CDR1 MNHEY and CDR2 SVGAGI come from the germline V gene. The data were produced by immunoSEQ multiplex PCR, yet TCRdb's version contains in-frame clones alone and is incomplete. The table lists hundreds of thousands of clones, around 87% of them singletons. This same sample was also part of a study on human thymus T cells. That publication notes: Resections from corrective heart surgery provided thymus tissue.

This chain joins TRBV6-5 and TRBJ2-7; 12 nucleotides line up with TRBD1. The source of this sequence is a boy under two years old with a congenital heart defect. The material sequenced was thymocytes. CDR3: CASRPGQGAYEQYF. CDR3 in DNA: TGTGCCAGCAGACCGGGACAGGGGGCGTACGAGCAGTACTTC.